What follows are 29 T cell receptor beta chains derived from one specimen sequenced in a study of blood T cell repertoires in COVID-19. Profiled with immunoSEQ multiplex PCR; TCRdb holds only in-frame clones, not every one. The sample includes 130,000 or so clones, roughly 80% of them seen just once. Sequencing was done on a sample of PBMCs or T cells enriched from blood (not recorded which). These receptors all come from a man aged 35-49 years with acute COVID-19.

The J gene is TRBJ2-2, the V gene TRBV4-2; D may be TRBD2 (6 bases). CDR3 length: 15 amino acids. Germline CDR1 and CDR2: LGHNA and YNFKEQ. V gave up 1 base and J gave up 8 bases, with 14 bases separating them. CDR3: CASSQATSVKGELFF. As DNA, the CDR3 is TGTGCCAGCAGCCAAGCGACTAGTGTAAAGGGGGAGCTGTTTTTT.

V and J are TRBV7-3 and TRBJ2-1; D possibly corresponds to TRBD2 (5 bases). The ends were cut back, 8 bases at V and 5 bases at J, with 13 bases in the middle. Germline V gene lookup returns CDR1 SGHTA and CDR2 FQGTGA. The CDR3 contains 13 residues. CDR3 bases: TGTGCCAGCGGTCTTAGCGCCCACAATGAGCAGTTCTTC. Residues: CASGLSAHNEQFF.

This clone appeared a single time. This chain joins TRBV28 and TRBJ1-3, with 8 bases that match TRBD1. V shed 6 bases and J 0 bases; nucleotides not matched to a gene: 10. The germline V gene encodes CDR1 MDHEN and CDR2 SYDVKM. CDR3 length: 17 amino acids. CDR3 region: CASSQEPGGLSGNTIYF. Written as DNA, the CDR3 is TGTGCCAGCAGCCAAGAGCCAGGGGGCCTCTCTGGAAACACCATATATTTT. Complete variable domain (other parts from reference TRBV28 and TRBJ1-3): DVKVTQSSRYLVKRTGEKVFLECVQDMDHENMFWYRQDPGLGLRLIYFSYDVKMKEKGDIPEGYSVSREKKERFSLILESASTNQTSMYLCASSQEPGGLSGNTIYFGEGSWLTVV.

The V and J genes are TRBV5-3 and TRBJ2-7; tentative D call: TRBD2 (5 bases). TRBV5-3 qualifies as an ORF whose function is uncertain. Trimming stripped 3 bases from V and 9 bases from J, with 13 bases between. CDR3 length equals 12 residues. CDR3 sequence (DNA): TGTGCCAGAAGCTCGGAGGATAAAGCGCAGTACTTC. Translated: CARSSEDKAQYF.

The chain recombines TRBV4-2 with TRBJ2-2, with D perhaps matching TRBD1 (6 bases). Trimming shortened V by 0 bases and J by 7 bases, and 15 bases separated the two germline ends. The CDR3 is 16 residues long. Germline loops: CDR1 LGHNA, CDR2 YNFKEQ. The CDR3 bases are TGTGCCAGCAGCCAAGATATTGCGGCAGGGGTCGGGGAGCTGTTTTTT. It is translated as CASSQDIAAGVGELFF.

The chain uses TRBV5-6 and TRBJ1-2; 7 bases fit TRBD1. The CDR3 totals 12 residues. Germline V CDR1 and CDR2: SGHDT, YYEEEE. J gave up 8 bases and V 8 bases, and 9 bases lay outside the gene matches. The DNA for the CDR3 is TGTGCCAGTGGCAGGGGGACCGACGGCTACACCTTC. This codes for CASGRGTDGYTF.

This clone appeared a single time. The J gene is TRBJ2-3, the V gene TRBV5-5; D not certain. Trimming removed 6 bases from V and 6 bases from J, with 8 bases in between. Germline-derived CDR1 and CDR2 are SGHKS and YYEKEE (reference sequence). The CDR3 consists of 11 residues. The CDR3 loop is CASTLADTQYF. The CDR3 nucleotides are TGTGCCAGCACCCTGGCTGATACGCAGTATTTT.

The chain uses TRBV7-8 and TRBJ2-1, with D tentatively TRBD1 or TRBD2 (5 bases each). CDR1 and CDR2 from the germline V gene are SGHVS and FQNEAQ. Trimming left V 5 bases short and J 12 bases short, with 14 bases between. CDR3 length: 12 amino acids. This CDR3 reads CASSGGQGWQFF. CDR3 DNA sequence: TGTGCCAGCAGCGGAGGTCAGGGTTGGCAGTTCTTC.

The chain couples TRBV6-1 to TRBJ2-7; 8 positions match TRBD2. The J segment lost 3 bases and the V segment lost 4 bases, leaving 11 bases of the junction unmatched. The CDR3 sequence is 16 residues long. CDR1 is MNHNS and CDR2 is SASEGT in the germline V gene. CDR3 residues: CASSAAGGAEDYEQYF. CDR3 DNA sequence: TGTGCCAGCAGTGCGGCGGGGGGCGCGGAAGACTACGAGCAGTACTTC.

This rearrangement joins TRBV19 to TRBJ2-2, with 7 bases identical to TRBD1. From germline, CDR1 is LNHDA and CDR2 SQIVND (reference sequence). J was trimmed by 1 base and V by 5 bases; bases with no gene match: 4. The length of the CDR3 is 15 residues. CDR3 protein: CASSPGQMNTGELFF. The CDR3 DNA sequence: TGTGCCAGTAGTCCGGGACAGATGAACACCGGGGAGCTGTTTTTT.

The DNA of the CDR3 is TGTGCCAGCAGCCAAGCGACAGATGGCTACACCTTC. This gives the protein CASSQATDGYTF. The chain carries TRBV3-1 (or the pseudogene TRBV3-2) and TRBJ1-2; D may be TRBD1 (5 bases). Germline CDR1 and CDR2: LGHDT and YNNKEL (reference sequence). Trimming removed 1 base from V and 6 bases from J, with 6 bases in between. The CDR3 spans 12 residues.

CDR3 residues: CASSSHVGGASYEQYF. CDR3 sequence (DNA): TGTGCCAGCAGCTCCCATGTTGGGGGCGCGTCCTACGAGCAGTACTTC. The V call is TRBV7-9, the J call TRBJ2-7, with D perhaps TRBD1 (6 bases). The ends were cut back, 4 bases at V and 1 base at J, with 17 bases in the middle. Per the germline V gene, CDR1 is SEHNR and CDR2 is FQNEAQ (reference sequence). The CDR3 consists of 16 residues.

This sequence joins TRBV30 and TRBJ1-4, with D perhaps TRBD1 (6 bases). The ends were cut back, 0 bases at V and 6 bases at J, with 11 bases in the middle. The CDR3 spans 14 residues. CDR1 and CDR2 (germline): GTSNPN, SVGIG (reference sequence). The CDR3 DNA is TGTGCCTGGAGTGTAAGGGGGATCGATGAAAAACTGTTTTTT. Its protein product is CAWSVRGIDEKLFF.

The gene calls are TRBV18 and TRBJ2-1; 7 nucleotides match TRBD2. CDR3 length: 12 amino acids. CDR1 is KGHSH and CDR2 is LQKENI in the germline V gene. With V trimmed by 2 bases and J by 11 bases, 3 bases remained unmatched. The CDR3 loop is CASSPGREQQFF. The CDR3 nucleotides are TGTGCCAGCTCACCAGGGCGGGAGCAGCAGTTCTTC.

The rearrangement links TRBV10-3 to TRBJ1-6; 7 positions agree with TRBD1. The CDR3 is 19 residues long. V lost 0 bases to trimming and J lost 0 bases; unmatched junction nucleotides: 8. Germline CDR1 reads ENHRY; CDR2 reads SYGVKD. As DNA, the CDR3 is TGTGCCATCAGTGAGTCTATAGGGACAGAGAGCTCCTATAATTCACCCCTCCACTTT. Its protein product is CAISESIGTESSYNSPLHF.

The chain is built from TRBV28 and TRBJ1-2; 7 bases fit TRBD1. The CDR3 consists of 15 residues. Germline V lookup: CDR1 MDHEN, CDR2 SYDVKM. V lost 4 bases, J lost 7 bases, and 12 bases stayed unmatched. CDR3 loop: CASSSFPGQSGGYTF. CDR3 nucleotides: TGTGCCAGCAGTTCCTTTCCGGGACAGTCGGGTGGCTACACCTTC.

J is TRBJ1-2 and V is TRBV30; possible D gene TRBD1, 6 bases. V lost 2 bases and J 8 bases, leaving 18 bases between the germline ends. This CDR3 region has 14 residues. Germline-derived CDR1 and CDR2 are GTSNPN and SVGIG (reference sequence). The CDR3 spells CAWSLGRGAGGYTF. CDR3 DNA: TGTGCCTGGAGTCTAGGTCGGGGGGCAGGCGGCTACACCTTC.

J is TRBJ1-1 and V is TRBV9, with TRBD1 as a possible D gene (6 bases). V lost 0 bases and J lost 1, with 10 bases in between. Germline lookup yields CDR1 SGDLS and CDR2 YYNGEE. This CDR3 is 15 amino acids long. The CDR3, as DNA: TGTGCCAGCAGCGTAGAAGGCAGGGGGAACACTGAAGCTTTCTTT. Protein: CASSVEGRGNTEAFF.

The chain joins TRBV5-1 to TRBJ1-6; D unresolved. Trimming shortened V by 0 bases and J by 0 bases, and 7 bases separated the two germline ends. The V gene's germline CDR1 is SGHRS and CDR2 YFSETQ. This CDR3 region has 16 residues. CDR3 sequence reads: CASSLGPSSYNSPLHF. CDR3 coding DNA: TGCGCCAGCAGCTTGGGGCCTAGCTCCTATAATTCACCCCTCCACTTT.

The V gene is TRBV6-1, the J gene TRBJ2-1, with D maybe TRBD2 (6 bases). V shed 1 base and J shed 0 bases, with 7 bases lying between them. The germline gives CDR1 MNHNS, CDR2 SASEGT. The CDR3 is made up of 15 amino acids. The CDR3 here is CASSEGGVSYNEQFF. The CDR3 bases are TGTGCCAGCAGTGAAGGGGGGGTCTCCTACAATGAGCAGTTCTTC.

The chain is built from TRBV7-2 and TRBJ1-5, with 9 positions matching TRBD1. CDR1 and CDR2 (germline): SGHTA, FQGNSA. The length of the CDR3 is 15 residues. V lost 5 bases and J lost 6; bases outside the gene matches: 8. The CDR3 reads CASSPGQGPSQPQHF. In DNA, the CDR3 is TGTGCCAGCAGCCCGGGACAGGGTCCCAGTCAGCCCCAGCATTTT.

The gene calls are TRBV13 and TRBJ2-7, with D perhaps TRBD1 (5 bases). The CDR3 sequence is 14 residues long. Germline CDR1 and CDR2: PRHDT and FYEKMQ (reference sequence). With 3 bases removed from V and 0 bases from J, the gap between germline ends came to 9 bases. CDR3 loop: CASSFTGDSYEQYF. CDR3 DNA: TGTGCCAGCAGCTTTACAGGAGACTCCTACGAGCAGTACTTC. The variable domain in full, completed from reference TRBV13 and TRBJ2-7, reads AAGVIQSPRHLIKEKRETATLKCYPIPRHDTVYWYQQGPGQDPQFLISFYEKMQSDKGSIPDRFSAQQFSDYHSELNMSSLELGDSALYFCASSFTGDSYEQYFGPGTRLTVT.

V and J are TRBV7-2 and TRBJ1-1; tentative D call: TRBD1 (5 bases). CDR1 and CDR2 (germline): SGHTA, FQGNSA. The CDR3 is 13 residues long. The ends were cut back, 5 bases at V and 1 base at J, with 8 bases in the middle. CDR3: CASSGDRNTEAFF. The CDR3 bases are TGTGCCAGCAGCGGCGACAGGAACACTGAAGCTTTCTTT.

The J gene is TRBJ2-4, the V gene TRBV11-2, with TRBD1 identical over 8 bases. CDR1 SGHAT and CDR2 FQNNGV come from the germline V gene. This CDR3 contains 13 residues. With V trimmed by 5 bases and J by 8 bases, 5 bases remained unmatched. The CDR3 coding sequence is TGTGCCAGCAGCCTCACAGGGGGATACATTCAGTACTTC. As protein: CASSLTGGYIQYF. Together with reference TRBV11-2 and TRBJ2-4, the CDR3 gives the full variable domain: EAGVAQSPRYKIIEKRQSVAFWCNPISGHATLYWYQQILGQGPKLLIQFQNNGVVDDSQLPKDRFSAERLKGVDSTLKIQPAKLEDSAVYLCASSLTGGYIQYFGAGTRLSVL.

The chain is built from TRBV6-5 and TRBJ1-1; TRBD1 matches 7 bases. The CDR3 loop spans 15 amino acids. J lost 0 bases, V lost 5 bases, and 6 bases had no gene match. Germline V lookup: CDR1 MNHEY, CDR2 SVGAGI. The DNA for the CDR3 is TGTGCCAGCAGTCGCTCGGGACAGATGAACACTGAAGCTTTCTTT. Its translation is CASSRSGQMNTEAFF.

CDR3 in amino acids: CASSYGQGGNQPQHF. The DNA for the CDR3 is TGTGCCAGCAGTTACGGGCAGGGAGGAAACCAGCCCCAGCATTTT. The chain is built from TRBV6-5 and TRBJ1-5; the D gene is possibly TRBD1 (5 bases). V lost 2 bases and J 7 bases, leaving 15 bases between the germline ends. Germline loops: CDR1 MNHEY, CDR2 SVGAGI. The CDR3 contains 15 residues.

V usage is TRBV4-2 and J usage is TRBJ2-1; 12 nucleotides align to TRBD2. CDR3 length: 17 residues. The V and J ends lost 5 bases and 6 bases, in that order; junction bases with no gene match: 11. Germline V gene sequence: CDR1 LGHNA, CDR2 YNFKEQ. CDR3 nucleotides: TGTGCCAGCAGCGAACGGACTAGCGGGGTTGGGGGCAATGAGCAGTTCTTC. Translated, it gives CASSERTSGVGGNEQFF.

The genes are TRBV30 and TRBJ1-5; possible D gene TRBD1, 6 bases. The length of the CDR3 is 15 residues. V lost 4 bases and J 1 base, leaving 14 bases between the germline ends. In germline, CDR1 is GTSNPN, CDR2 SVGIG (reference sequence). The CDR3 region is CAWTQTGLSNQPQHF. The CDR3 bases are TGTGCCTGGACTCAGACAGGACTCAGCAATCAGCCCCAGCATTTT.

V is TRBV6-5 and J is TRBJ1-3, with D possibly matching TRBD1 (6 bases). This CDR3 contains 16 residues. In germline, CDR1 is MNHEY, CDR2 SVGAGI. Trimming removed 4 bases at V and 0 bases at J, with 13 bases between. The chain's CDR3 is CASSSQGSFSGNTIYF. The CDR3 DNA follows: TGTGCCAGCAGTTCCCAGGGGTCTTTCTCTGGAAACACCATATATTTT.